The present TCR beta chain was sequenced within a study of shared clonotypes between healthy human individuals. Study information: Donors had three CD4 naive, three CD4 memory, two CD8 naive and one CD8 memory plate apiece.

Samples underwent the assay at deep level. Sequencing was performed with immunoSEQ multiplex PCR; in TCRdb, only in-frame clones are kept and a portion is missing. The sample lists some 79,000 clones, about 61% occurring once. General observations from the study: Sorted-subset sequencing, rarefaction showed, was incomplete despite large depth. It was observed that roughly 5% of naive CD4 clonotypes were shared across several donors.

The CDR3 runs 15 residues. Trimming took 6 bases from V and 5 from J; bases not matched to a gene: 7. Germline CDR1 reads SEHNR; CDR2 reads FQNEAQ (reference sequence). In the case of this clone: Its specificity is not known.

The sequence derives from a man younger than 40 in good health. This chain joins TRBV7-9 and TRBJ1-5, with 10 bases matching TRBD1. Sequencing was carried out using memory CD8+ T cells sorted from blood. The subset: CD45RO+ cells pooled with CCR7-negative TemRA cells. DNA of the CDR3: TGTGCCAGCAGGCCGCTCGACAGGGGGCATCAGCCCCAGCATTTT. This codes for CASRPLDRGHQPQHF.